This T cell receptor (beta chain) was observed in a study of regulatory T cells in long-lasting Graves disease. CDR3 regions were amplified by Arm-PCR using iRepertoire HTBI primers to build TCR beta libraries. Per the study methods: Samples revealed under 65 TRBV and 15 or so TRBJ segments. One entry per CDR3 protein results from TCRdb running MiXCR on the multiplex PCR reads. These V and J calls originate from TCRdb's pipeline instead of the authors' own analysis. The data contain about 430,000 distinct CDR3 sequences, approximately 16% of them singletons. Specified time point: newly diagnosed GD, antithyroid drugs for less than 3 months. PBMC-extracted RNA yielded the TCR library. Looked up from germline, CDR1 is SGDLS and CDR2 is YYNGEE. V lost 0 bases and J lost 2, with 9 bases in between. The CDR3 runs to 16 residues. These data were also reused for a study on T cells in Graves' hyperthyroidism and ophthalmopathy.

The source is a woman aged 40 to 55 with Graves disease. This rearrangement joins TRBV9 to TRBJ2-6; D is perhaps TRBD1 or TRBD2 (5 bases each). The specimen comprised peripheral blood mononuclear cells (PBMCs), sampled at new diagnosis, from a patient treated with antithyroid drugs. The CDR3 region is CASSVGEGPGANVLTF. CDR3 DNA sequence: TGTGCCAGCAGCGTAGGTGAGGGACCTGGGGCCAACGTCCTGACTTTC.